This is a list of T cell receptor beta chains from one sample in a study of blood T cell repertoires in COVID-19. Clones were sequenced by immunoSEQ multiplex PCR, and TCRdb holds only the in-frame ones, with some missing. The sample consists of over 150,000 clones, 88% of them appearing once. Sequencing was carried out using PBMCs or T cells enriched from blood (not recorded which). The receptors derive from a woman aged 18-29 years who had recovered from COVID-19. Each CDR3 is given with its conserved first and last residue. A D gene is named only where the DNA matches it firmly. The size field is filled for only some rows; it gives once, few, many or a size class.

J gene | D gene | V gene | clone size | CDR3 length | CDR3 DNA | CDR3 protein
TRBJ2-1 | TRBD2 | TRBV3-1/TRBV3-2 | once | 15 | TGTGCCAGCAGCCAAGCCCTGTATGGCGGGAGCGGGCAGTTCTTC | CASSQALYGGSGQFF
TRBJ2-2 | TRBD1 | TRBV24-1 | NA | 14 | TGTGCCACCAGTGGGGGGACAGCAACCGGGGAGCTGTTTTTT | CATSGGTATGELFF
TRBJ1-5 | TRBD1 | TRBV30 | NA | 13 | TGTGCCTGGGAGACAGGGAGAGGGCAGCCCCAGCATTTT | CAWETGRGQPQHF
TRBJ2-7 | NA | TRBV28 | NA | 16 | TGTGCCAGCAACCCACACGATGGGGGCGTAGTCCACGAGCAGTACTTC | CASNPHDGGVVHEQYF
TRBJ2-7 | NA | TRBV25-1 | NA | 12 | TGTGCCAGCAGCCCCGGACAGTACGAGCAGTACTTC | CASSPGQYEQYF
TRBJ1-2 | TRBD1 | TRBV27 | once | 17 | TGTGCCAGCAGTTTTGCAGGGGGCTACAACGGGCGCTATGGCTACACCTTC | CASSFAGGYNGRYGYTF
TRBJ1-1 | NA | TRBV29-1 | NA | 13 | TGCAGCGTTACAGACGGGGGGAACACTGAAGCTTTCTTT | CSVTDGGNTEAFF
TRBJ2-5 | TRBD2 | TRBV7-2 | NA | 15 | TGTGCCAGCAGCCGCACTAGCGGGTCCCAAGAGACCCAGTACTTC | CASSRTSGSQETQYF
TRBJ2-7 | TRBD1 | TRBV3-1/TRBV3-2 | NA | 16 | TGTGCCAGCAGCCAAGATTCCGGGACAGACAACTACGAGCAGTACTTC | CASSQDSGTDNYEQYF
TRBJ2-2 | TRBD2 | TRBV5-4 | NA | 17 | TGTGCCAGCAGCTTTGGACTAGCGGGGGGGCTGGCCGGGGAGCTGTTTTTT | CASSFGLAGGLAGELFF
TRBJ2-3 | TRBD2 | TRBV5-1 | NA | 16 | TGCGCCAGCAGCTTGTCGGGCGGGAGAAGCGCAGATACGCAGTATTTT | CASSLSGGRSADTQYF
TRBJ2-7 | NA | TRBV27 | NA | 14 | TGTGCCAGCAGTTCGTCAGGCAGTTCGTACGAGCAGTACTTC | CASSSSGSSYEQYF
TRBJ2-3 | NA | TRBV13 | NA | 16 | TGTGCCAGCAGCTTATTCGGGTATCTGGGCACAGATACGCAGTATTTT | CASSLFGYLGTDTQYF
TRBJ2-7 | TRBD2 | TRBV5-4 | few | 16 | TGTGCCAGCAGCTTGTACAGTACTGGGGGGGTCTACGAGCAGTACTTC | CASSLYSTGGVYEQYF
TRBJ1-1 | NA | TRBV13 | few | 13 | TGTGCCAGCAGCTTTATACAGAACACTGAAGCTTTCTTT | CASSFIQNTEAFF
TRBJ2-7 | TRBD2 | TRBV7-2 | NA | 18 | TGTGCCAGCAGCTTAGGGACTAGCGGGAGGTCATTGTCCTACGAGCAGTACTTC | CASSLGTSGRSLSYEQYF
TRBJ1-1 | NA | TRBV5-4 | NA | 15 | TGTGCCAGCAGCTTCAATTTTGGACAGAACACTGAAGCTTTCTTT | CASSFNFGQNTEAFF
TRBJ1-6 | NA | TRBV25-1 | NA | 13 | TGTGCCACCCAGAGAGGGGGTTATTCACCCCTCCACTTT | CATQRGGYSPLHF
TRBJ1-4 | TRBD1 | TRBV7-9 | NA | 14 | TGTGCCAGCAGCAGGGACAGCATTAATGAAAAACTGTTTTTT | CASSRDSINEKLFF
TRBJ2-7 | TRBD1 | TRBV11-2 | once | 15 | TGTGCCAGCAGCTTAGGTTGGGACAGGGCATCCGAGCAGTACTTC | CASSLGWDRASEQYF
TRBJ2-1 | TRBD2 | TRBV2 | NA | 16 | TGTGCCAGCAGCGAAGGGTACGGGAGGCCCTACAATGAGCAGTTCTTC | CASSEGYGRPYNEQFF
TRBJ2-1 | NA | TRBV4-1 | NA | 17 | TGCGCCAGCAGCCAAGAAGTCGTGGGGGGGCTCCTCAATGAGCAGTTCTTC | CASSQEVVGGLLNEQFF
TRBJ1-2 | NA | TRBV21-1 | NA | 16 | TGTGCCAGCAGCAACGAGGAGGACAGGTCAGACTATGGCTACACCTTC | CASSNEEDRSDYGYTF
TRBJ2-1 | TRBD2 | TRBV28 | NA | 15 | TGTGCCAGCACCCCCAATCCTAGCGGGGTGGATGAGCAGTTCTTC | CASTPNPSGVDEQFF
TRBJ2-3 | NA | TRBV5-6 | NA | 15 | TGTGCCAGCAGCTCCTCTAGTGGGTACACAGATACGCAGTATTTT | CASSSSSGYTDTQYF
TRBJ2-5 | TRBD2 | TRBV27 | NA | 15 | TGTGCCAGCAGCCTAGCGGGAGGGCCGGGAGAGACCCAGTACTTC | CASSLAGGPGETQYF
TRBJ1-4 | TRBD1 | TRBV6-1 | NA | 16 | TGTGCCAGCAGTGAAGCGACGGGGACAGGTCCTGAAAAACTGTTTTTT | CASSEATGTGPEKLFF
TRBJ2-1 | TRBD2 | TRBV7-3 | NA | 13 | TGTGCCAGCAGCTTACCGGGGGGGAATGAGCAGTTCTTC | CASSLPGGNEQFF
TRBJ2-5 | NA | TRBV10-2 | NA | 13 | TGCGCCAGCAGGGACTACCTGGTAGAGACCCAGTACTTC | CASRDYLVETQYF
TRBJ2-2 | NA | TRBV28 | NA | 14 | TGTGCCAGCAGTTTTGGGCCAACAACCGGGGAGCTGTTTTTT | CASSFGPTTGELFF
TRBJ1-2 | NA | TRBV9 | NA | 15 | TGTGCCAGCACCACGACCGGACAGAAGAACTATGGCTACACCTTC | CASTTTGQKNYGYTF
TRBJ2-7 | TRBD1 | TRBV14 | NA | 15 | TGTGCCAGCAGCCACCGACAGGGCATCTCCTACGAGCAGTACTTC | CASSHRQGISYEQYF
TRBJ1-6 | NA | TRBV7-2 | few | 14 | TGTGCCAGCAGCTTAGCAGTGAGTTATTCACCCCTCCACTTT | CASSLAVSYSPLHF
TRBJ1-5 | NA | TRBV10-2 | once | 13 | TGCGCCAGCAGTGAAGGAGGGTATCAGCCCCAGCATTTT | CASSEGGYQPQHF
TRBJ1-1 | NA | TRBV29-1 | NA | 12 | TGCAGCGCACGCCAGGGGAACACTGAAGCTTTCTTT | CSARQGNTEAFF
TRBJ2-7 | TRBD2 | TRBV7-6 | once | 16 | TGTGCCAGCAGCTTGGCCGGGGCAGGGAGGGGTTACGAGCAGTACTTC | CASSLAGAGRGYEQYF
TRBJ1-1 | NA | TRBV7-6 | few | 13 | TGTGCCAGCAGCTTAGGAGCGGGGGATGAAGCTTTCTTT | CASSLGAGDEAFF
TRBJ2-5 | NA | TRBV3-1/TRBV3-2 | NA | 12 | TGTGCCAGCAGCCCTCGGCGGGAGACCCAGTACTTC | CASSPRRETQYF
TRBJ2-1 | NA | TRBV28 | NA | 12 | TGTGCCAGCAAAGTCAGGGGTCGGGAGCAGTTCTTC | CASKVRGREQFF
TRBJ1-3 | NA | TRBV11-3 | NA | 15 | TGTGCCAGCAGCTTAGGCCAGTCGCCTGAAAACACCATATATTTT | CASSLGQSPENTIYF
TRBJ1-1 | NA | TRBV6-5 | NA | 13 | TGTGCCAGCACCGCCCCCGGGGGGGTAGAAACTTTCTTT | CASTAPGGVETFF
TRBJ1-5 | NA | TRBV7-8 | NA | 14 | TGTGCCAGCAGCAAAGACTCTAGCAATCAGCCCCAGCATTTT | CASSKDSSNQPQHF
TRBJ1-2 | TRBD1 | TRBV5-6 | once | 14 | TGTGCCAGCAGCATGGGACAGGGTTCAGGAGGCTACACCTTC | CASSMGQGSGGYTF
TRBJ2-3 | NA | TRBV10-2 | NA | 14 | TGCGCCAGCAGTGTCCCGGGAGAGACAGATACGCAGTATTTT | CASSVPGETDTQYF
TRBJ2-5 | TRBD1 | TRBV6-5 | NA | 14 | TGTGCCAGCAGCCGGGACAGAGTTCAAGAGACCCAGTACTTC | CASSRDRVQETQYF
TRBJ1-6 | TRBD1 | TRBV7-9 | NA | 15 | TGTGCCAGCAGCTTAGTACAGGGGCCTAATTCACCCCTCCACTTT | CASSLVQGPNSPLHF
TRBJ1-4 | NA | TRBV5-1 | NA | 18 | TGCGCCAGCAGCTTGGCAGGAGGGGACCGGGTAACTAATGAAAAACTGTTTTTT | CASSLAGGDRVTNEKLFF
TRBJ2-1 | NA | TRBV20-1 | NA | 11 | TGCAGTGCCTTTACCTACAATGAGCAGTTCTTC | CSAFTYNEQFF
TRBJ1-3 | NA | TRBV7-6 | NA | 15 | TGTGCCAGCAGCTTATCAGGTTCCCCTGGAAACACCATATATTTT | CASSLSGSPGNTIYF
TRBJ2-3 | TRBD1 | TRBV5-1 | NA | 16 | TGCGCCAGCAGCTTGGAAGGGGACAGATCCACTGATACGCAGTATTTT | CASSLEGDRSTDTQYF
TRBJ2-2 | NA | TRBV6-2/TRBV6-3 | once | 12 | TGTGCCAGCAGTTACTTGTTAAGGGAGCTGTTTTTT | CASSYLLRELFF
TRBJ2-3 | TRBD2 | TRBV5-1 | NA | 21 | TGCGCCAGCAGCTTAGGAAAGTTCGGGGCGGCGCGGGAGGGACTCACAGATACGCAGTATTTT | CASSLGKFGAAREGLTDTQYF
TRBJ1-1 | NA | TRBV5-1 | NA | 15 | TGCGCCAGCAGCTTGGAGTCCGCCGCGGAAAGGGGTGCTTTCTTT | CASSLESAAERGAFF
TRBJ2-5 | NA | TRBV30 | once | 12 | TGTGCCTGGAGTGGTCCCGGTAAGACCCAGTACTTC | CAWSGPGKTQYF
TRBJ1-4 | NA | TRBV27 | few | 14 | TGTGCCAGCAGTTTAGGGTACGGAGGTGAAAAACTGTTTTTT | CASSLGYGGEKLFF